This T cell receptor (beta chain) was captured by sequencing in a study of breast tumors, draining lymph nodes, adjacent tissues. Concerning this clonotype itself: The antigen is not known.

Axillary draining lymph nodes of breast cancer patients supplied the node samples. Findings of the study overall: Compared with basal-like, luminal-like tumors shared significantly more repertoire with nontumor tissue. Tumor repertoires ranked between lymph nodes and nontumor tissue in diversity, with V and J gene preferences. The data were judged consistent with most tumor T cells coming from lymph node and expanding in tumor.

From germline, CDR1 is LGHNT and CDR2 FRNRAP. Trimming at V came to 4 bases and at J to 4 bases, leaving 5 bases not matched to a gene. This CDR3 has 15 residues. MiXCR was run by TCRdb on the multiplex PCR reads, yielding one entry per CDR3 protein. The table has over 150,000 distinct CDR3 sequences, roughly a third seen once. The sequence was obtained from a female donor with breast cancer. Some clones in this sample may be carry-over from other donors' samples. Sequencing was done on a sample of axillary lymph node tissue. The rearrangement joins TRBV12-5 to TRBJ2-5; 11 bases are a match to TRBD2. CDR3 coding DNA: TGTGCTAGTGGTTCGACTAGCGGGGTAAGAGAGACCCAGTACTTC. Residues: CASGSTSGVRETQYF. Full variable domain (rest looked up from reference TRBV12-5 and TRBJ2-5): DARVTQTPRHKVTEMGQEVTMRCQPILGHNTVFWYRQTMMQGLELLAYFRNRAPLDDSGMPKDRFSAEMPDATLATLKIQPSEPRDSAVYFCASGSTSGVRETQYFGPGTRLLVL.